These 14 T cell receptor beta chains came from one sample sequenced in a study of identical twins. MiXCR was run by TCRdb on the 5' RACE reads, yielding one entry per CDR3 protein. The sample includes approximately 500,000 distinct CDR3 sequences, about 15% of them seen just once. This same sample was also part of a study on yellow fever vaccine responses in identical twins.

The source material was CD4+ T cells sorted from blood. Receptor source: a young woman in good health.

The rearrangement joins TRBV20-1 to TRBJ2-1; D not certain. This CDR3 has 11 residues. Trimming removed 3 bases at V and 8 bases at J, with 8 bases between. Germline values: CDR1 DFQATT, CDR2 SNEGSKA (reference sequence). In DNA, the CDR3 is TGCAGTGCTAGCACGAGCTATGAGCAGTTCTTC. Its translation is CSASTSYEQFF.

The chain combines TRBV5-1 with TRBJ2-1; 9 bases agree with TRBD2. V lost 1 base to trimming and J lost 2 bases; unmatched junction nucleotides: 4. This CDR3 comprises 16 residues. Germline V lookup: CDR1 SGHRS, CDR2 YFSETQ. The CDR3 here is CASSLNPSGAYNEQFF. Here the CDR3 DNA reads TGCGCCAGCAGCTTGAACCCTAGCGGGGCCTACAATGAGCAGTTCTTC.

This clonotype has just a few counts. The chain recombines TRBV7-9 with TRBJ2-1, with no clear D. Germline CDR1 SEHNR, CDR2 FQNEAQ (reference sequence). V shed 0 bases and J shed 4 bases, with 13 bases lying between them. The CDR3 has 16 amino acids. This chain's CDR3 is CASSLARPKLYNEQFF. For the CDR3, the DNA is TGTGCCAGCAGCTTAGCGCGGCCCAAGCTATACAATGAGCAGTTCTTC. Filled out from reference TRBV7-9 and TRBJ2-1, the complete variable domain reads DTGVSQNPRHKITKRGQNVTFRCDPISEHNRLYWYRQTLGQGPEFLTYFQNEAQLEKSRLLSDRFSAERPKGSFSTLEIQRTEQGDSAMYLCASSLARPKLYNEQFFGPGTRLTVL.

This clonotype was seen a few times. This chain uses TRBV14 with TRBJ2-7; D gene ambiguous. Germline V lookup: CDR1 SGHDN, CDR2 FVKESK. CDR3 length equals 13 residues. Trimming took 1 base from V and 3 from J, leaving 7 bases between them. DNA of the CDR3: TGTGCCAGCAGCCAAGGAAGTCTCTACGAGCAGTACGTC. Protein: CASSQGSLYEQYV.

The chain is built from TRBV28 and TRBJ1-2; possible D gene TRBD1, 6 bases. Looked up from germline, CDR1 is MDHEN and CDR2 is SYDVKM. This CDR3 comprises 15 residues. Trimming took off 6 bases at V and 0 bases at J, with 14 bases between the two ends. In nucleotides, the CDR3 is TGTGCCAGCAGGGTAACGGGACAAACTAACTATGGCTACACCTTC. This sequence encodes CASRVTGQTNYGYTF.

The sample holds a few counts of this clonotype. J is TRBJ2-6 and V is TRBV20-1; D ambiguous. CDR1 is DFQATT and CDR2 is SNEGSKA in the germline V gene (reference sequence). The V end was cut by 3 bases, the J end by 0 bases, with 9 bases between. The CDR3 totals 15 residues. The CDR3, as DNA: TGCAGTGCTAGTCCCAGTTCCTCTGGGGCCAACGTCCTGACTTTC. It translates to CSASPSSSGANVLTF.

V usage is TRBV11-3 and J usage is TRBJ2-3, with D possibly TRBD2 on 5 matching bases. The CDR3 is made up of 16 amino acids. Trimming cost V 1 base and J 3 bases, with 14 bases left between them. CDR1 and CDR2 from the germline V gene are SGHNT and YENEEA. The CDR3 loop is CASSLGERVRTDTQYF. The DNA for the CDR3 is TGTGCCAGCAGCTTAGGAGAGAGGGTTCGAACAGATACGCAGTATTTT. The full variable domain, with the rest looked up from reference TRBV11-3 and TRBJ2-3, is EAGVVQSPRYKIIEKKQPVAFWCNPISGHNTLYWYLQNLGQGPELLIRYENEEAVDDSQLPKDRFSAERLKGVDSTLKIQPAELGDSAVYLCASSLGERVRTDTQYFGPGTRLTVL.

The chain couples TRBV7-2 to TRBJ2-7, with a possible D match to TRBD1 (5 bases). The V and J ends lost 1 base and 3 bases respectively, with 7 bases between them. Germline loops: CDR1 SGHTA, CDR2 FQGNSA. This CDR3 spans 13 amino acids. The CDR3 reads CASSLGQNYEQYV. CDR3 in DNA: TGTGCCAGCAGCTTAGGACAGAACTACGAGCAGTACGTC.

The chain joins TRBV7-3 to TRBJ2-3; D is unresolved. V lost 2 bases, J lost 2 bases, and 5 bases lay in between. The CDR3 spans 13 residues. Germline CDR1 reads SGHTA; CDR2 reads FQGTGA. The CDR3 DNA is TGTGCCAGCAGCTTATATCACACAGATACGCAGTATTTT. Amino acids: CASSLYHTDTQYF.

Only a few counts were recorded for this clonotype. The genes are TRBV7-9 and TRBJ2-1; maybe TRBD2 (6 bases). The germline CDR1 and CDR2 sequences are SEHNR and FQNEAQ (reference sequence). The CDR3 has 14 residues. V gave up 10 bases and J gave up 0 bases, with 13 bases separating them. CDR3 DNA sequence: TGTGCCACCCCAATCGGGGGCTCCTACAATGAGCAGTTCTTC. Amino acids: CATPIGGSYNEQFF.

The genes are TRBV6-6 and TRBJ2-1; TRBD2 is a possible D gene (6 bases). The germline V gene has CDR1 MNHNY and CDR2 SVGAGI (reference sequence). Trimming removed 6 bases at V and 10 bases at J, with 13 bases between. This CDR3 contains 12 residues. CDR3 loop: CASSPTRGEQFF. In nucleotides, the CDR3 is TGTGCCAGCAGCCCGACTAGAGGGGAGCAGTTCTTC.

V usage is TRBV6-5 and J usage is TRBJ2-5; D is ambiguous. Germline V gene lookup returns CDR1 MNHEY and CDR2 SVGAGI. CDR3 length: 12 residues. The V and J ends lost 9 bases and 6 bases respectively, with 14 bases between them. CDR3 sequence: CASSDATKTQYF. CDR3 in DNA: TGTGCCAGTTCGGATGCGACAAAGACCCAGTACTTC.

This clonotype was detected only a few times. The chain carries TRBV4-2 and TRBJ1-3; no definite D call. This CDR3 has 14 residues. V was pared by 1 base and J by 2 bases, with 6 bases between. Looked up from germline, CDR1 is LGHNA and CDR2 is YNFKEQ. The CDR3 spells CASSQGETGNTIYF. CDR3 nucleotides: TGTGCCAGCAGCCAAGGGGAAACTGGAAACACCATATATTTT.

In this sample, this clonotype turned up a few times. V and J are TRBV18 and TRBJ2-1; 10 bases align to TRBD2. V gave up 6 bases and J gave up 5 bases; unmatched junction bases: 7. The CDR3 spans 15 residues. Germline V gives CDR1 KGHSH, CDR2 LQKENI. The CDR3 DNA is TGTGCCAGCTCGCCCCTAGCGGGGGAGAACAATGAGCAGTTCTTC. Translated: CASSPLAGENNEQFF.